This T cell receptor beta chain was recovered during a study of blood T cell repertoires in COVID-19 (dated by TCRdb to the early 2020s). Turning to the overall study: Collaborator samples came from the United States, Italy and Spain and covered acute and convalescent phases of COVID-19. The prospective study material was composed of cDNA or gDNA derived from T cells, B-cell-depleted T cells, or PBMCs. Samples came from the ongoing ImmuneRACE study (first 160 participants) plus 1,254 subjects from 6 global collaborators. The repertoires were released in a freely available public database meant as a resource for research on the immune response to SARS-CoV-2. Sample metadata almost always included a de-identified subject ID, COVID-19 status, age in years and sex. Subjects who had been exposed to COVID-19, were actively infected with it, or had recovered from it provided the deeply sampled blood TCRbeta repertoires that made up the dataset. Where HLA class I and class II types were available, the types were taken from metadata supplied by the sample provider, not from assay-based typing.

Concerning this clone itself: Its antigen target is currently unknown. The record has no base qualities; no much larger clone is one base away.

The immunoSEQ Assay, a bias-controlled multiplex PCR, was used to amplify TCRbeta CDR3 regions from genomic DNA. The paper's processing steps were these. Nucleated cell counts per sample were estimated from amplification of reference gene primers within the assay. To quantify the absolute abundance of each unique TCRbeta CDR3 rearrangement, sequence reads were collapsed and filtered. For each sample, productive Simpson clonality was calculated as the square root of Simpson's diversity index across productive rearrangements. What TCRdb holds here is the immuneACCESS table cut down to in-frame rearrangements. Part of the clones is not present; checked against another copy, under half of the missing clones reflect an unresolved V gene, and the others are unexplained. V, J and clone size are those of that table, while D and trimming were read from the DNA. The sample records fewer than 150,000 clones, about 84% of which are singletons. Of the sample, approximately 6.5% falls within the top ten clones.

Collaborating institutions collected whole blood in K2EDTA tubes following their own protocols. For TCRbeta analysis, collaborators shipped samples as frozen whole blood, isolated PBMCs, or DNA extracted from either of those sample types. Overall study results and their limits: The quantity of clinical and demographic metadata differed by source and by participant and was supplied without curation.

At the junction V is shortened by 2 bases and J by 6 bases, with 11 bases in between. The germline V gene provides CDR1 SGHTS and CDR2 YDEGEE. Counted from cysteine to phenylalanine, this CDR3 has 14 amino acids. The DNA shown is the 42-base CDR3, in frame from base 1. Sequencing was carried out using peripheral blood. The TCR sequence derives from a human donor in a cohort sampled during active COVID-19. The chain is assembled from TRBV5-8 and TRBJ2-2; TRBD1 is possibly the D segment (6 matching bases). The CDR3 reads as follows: CASSFSRGAGELFF. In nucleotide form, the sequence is TGTGCCAGCAGCTTCTCCAGGGGTGCCGGGGAGCTGTTTTTT.